This is a list of T cell receptor beta chains from one sample in a study of CD8+CD57+ T cells in acquired aplastic anemia. TCRdb recomputed calls from the reads with MiXCR, one row per CDR3 protein. The sample carries about 180,000 distinct CDR3 sequences, less than 50% recorded once. The specimen was sorted CD4+, CD8+, or CD8+CD57+ T cells (not recorded which) from PBMCs. These receptors all come from a human donor with aplastic anemia. The CDR3 runs from the conserved cysteine through the conserved F or W. A D gene is named only where the DNA matches it firmly. Where a row states a size, it is once, few, many or the class of an expanded clone; other rows omit it.

v_gene	j_gene	abundance	d_gene	CDR3aa	CDR3nt
TRBV7-9	TRBJ2-1	many	-	CASGLAAASEQFF	TGTGCCAGCGGATTAGCGGCGGCCTCCGAGCAGTTCTTC
TRBV29-1	TRBJ2-1	few	-	CSVPLRGGINEQFF	TGCAGCGTCCCCTTGAGGGGGGGCATTAATGAGCAGTTCTTC
TRBV7-2	TRBJ1-1	-	-	CASSQGVPTEAFF	TGTGCCAGCAGCCAAGGGGTTCCCACTGAAGCTTTCTTT
TRBV29-1	TRBJ2-2	many	-	CSVRVGGNTGELFF	TGCAGCGTCCGGGTGGGAGGGAACACCGGGGAGCTGTTTTTT
TRBV4-2	TRBJ2-7	-	-	CASSQGLKEQGYF	TGTGCCAGCAGCCAGGGCCTAAAGGAACAAGGGTACTTC
TRBV10-3	TRBJ2-3	-	-	CAISAQQGSTDTQYF	TGTGCCATCAGTGCTCAACAGGGTAGCACAGATACGCAGTATTTT
TRBV30	TRBJ2-2	-	-	CASLGTNTGELFF	TGTGCCTCCCTAGGTACGAACACCGGGGAGCTGTTTTTT
TRBV20-1	TRBJ1-4	many	-	CSASRGAREKLFF	TGCAGTGCTAGTCGGGGGGCGCGGGAAAAACTGTTTTTT
TRBV14	TRBJ2-7	few	-	CASSQVSYEQYF	TGTGCCAGCAGCCAAGTTAGCTACGAGCAGTACTTC
TRBV3-1	TRBJ2-3	-	TRBD2	CASSQVAGGLTDTQYF	TGTGCCAGCAGCCAAGTCGCGGGGGGCCTCACAGATACGCAGTATTTT
TRBV4-1	TRBJ2-7	many	-	CASSQEGYLEQYF	TGCGCCAGCAGCCAAGAAGGGTACCTCGAGCAGTACTTC
TRBV19	TRBJ1-5	-	TRBD1	CASSAQDRGDQPQHF	TGTGCCAGTAGTGCCCAGGACAGGGGGGATCAGCCCCAGCATTTT
TRBV2	TRBJ2-7	once	-	CASSLWQGRDEQYF	TGTGCCAGCAGTTTATGGCAGGGGAGGGACGAGCAGTACTTC
TRBV15	TRBJ1-6	few	TRBD1	CATSSRTGNNSPLHF	TGTGCCACCAGCTCCCGGACAGGAAATAATTCACCCCTCCACTTT
TRBV20-1	TRBJ2-5	once	TRBD2	CSARVAGETQYF	TGCAGTGCCCGAGTAGCGGGAGAGACCCAGTACTTC
TRBV2	TRBJ2-3	many	TRBD2	CASSTSGADTQYF	TGTGCCAGCAGTACTAGCGGGGCAGATACGCAGTATTTT
TRBV29-1	TRBJ1-2	many	-	CSVREGRYGYTF	TGCAGCGTTAGAGAGGGGCGATATGGCTACACCTTC
TRBV6-1	TRBJ2-2	-	-	CASSRSALNTGELFF	TGTGCCAGCAGCCGGTCAGCCCTGAACACCGGGGAGCTGTTTTTT
TRBV19	TRBJ2-5	few	-	CASSVGGARRETQYF	TGTGCCAGTAGCGTCGGCGGGGCGAGGCGGGAGACCCAGTACTTC
TRBV5-4	TRBJ2-7	-	-	CASSLASSLYEQYF	TGTGCCAGCAGCTTGGCATCCAGCCTCTACGAGCAGTACTTC
TRBV24-1	TRBJ1-5	-	TRBD1	CATSEGQGGSQPQHF	TGTGCCACCAGTGAGGGACAGGGGGGAAGTCAGCCCCAGCATTTT
TRBV15	TRBJ2-5	many	-	CATSSTDFQETQYF	TGTGCCACCAGCTCGACGGACTTCCAAGAGACCCAGTACTTC
TRBV29-1	TRBJ2-1	once	TRBD1	CSVDPGQGYSYNEQFF	TGCAGCGTCGACCCGGGACAGGGATACTCCTACAATGAGCAGTTCTTC
TRBV29-1	TRBJ1-1	-	-	CSVGRLVTEAFF	TGCAGCGTTGGAAGACTCGTCACTGAAGCTTTCTTT
TRBV29-1	TRBJ1-4	-	-	CSLPGTKDEKLFF	TGCAGCCTTCCGGGGACGAAGGATGAAAAACTGTTTTTT
TRBV7-6	TRBJ1-1	-	-	CASSLPNTNTEAFF	TGTGCCAGCAGCTTACCCAACACGAACACTGAAGCTTTCTTT
TRBV15	TRBJ1-3	few	TRBD1	CATSRGGPGNTIYF	TGTGCCACCAGTAGAGGGGGCCCTGGAAACACCATATATTTT
TRBV7-9	TRBJ1-3	-	-	CASTVGGQDTIYF	TGTGCCAGCACCGTTGGGGGACAAGACACCATATATTTT
TRBV6-2/TRBV6-3	TRBJ2-3	-	TRBD1	CASGLRDRVTDTQYF	TGTGCCAGCGGTCTTCGGGACAGGGTAACGGATACGCAGTATTTT
TRBV29-1	TRBJ2-7	-	TRBD1	CSVVDRDRGYEQYF	TGCAGCGTTGTTGACCGGGACAGAGGGTACGAGCAGTACTTC
TRBV12-3/TRBV12-4	TRBJ2-3	many	-	CASRPPLGGVYTDTQYF	TGTGCCAGCAGACCTCCGCTTGGCGGGGTGTACACAGATACGCAGTATTTT
TRBV7-8	TRBJ2-7	-	TRBD2	CASSRPTSAGSSYEQYF	TGTGCCAGCAGCCGTCCCACCTCAGCGGGGAGCTCCTACGAGCAGTACTTC
TRBV27	TRBJ2-7	many	-	CASRRSRQAAYEQYF	TGTGCCAGCAGAAGAAGCAGACAGGCAGCCTACGAGCAGTACTTC
TRBV2	TRBJ2-7	many	TRBD1	CASIPDRARHAEQYF	TGTGCCAGCATTCCCGACAGGGCTAGGCACGCCGAGCAGTACTTC